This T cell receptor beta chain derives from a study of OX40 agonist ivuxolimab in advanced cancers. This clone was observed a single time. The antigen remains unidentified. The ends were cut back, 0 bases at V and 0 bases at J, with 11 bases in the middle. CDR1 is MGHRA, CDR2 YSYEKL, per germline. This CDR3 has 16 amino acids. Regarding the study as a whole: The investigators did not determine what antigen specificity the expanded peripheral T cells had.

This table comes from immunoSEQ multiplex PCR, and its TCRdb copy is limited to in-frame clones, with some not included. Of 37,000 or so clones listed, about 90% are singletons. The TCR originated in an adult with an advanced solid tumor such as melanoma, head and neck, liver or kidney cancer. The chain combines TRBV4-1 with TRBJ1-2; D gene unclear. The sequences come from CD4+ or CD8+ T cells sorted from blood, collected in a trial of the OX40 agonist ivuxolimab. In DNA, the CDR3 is TGCGCCAGCAGCCAAGATTTAGCAGACTCTAACTATGGCTACACCTTC. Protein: CASSQDLADSNYGYTF.